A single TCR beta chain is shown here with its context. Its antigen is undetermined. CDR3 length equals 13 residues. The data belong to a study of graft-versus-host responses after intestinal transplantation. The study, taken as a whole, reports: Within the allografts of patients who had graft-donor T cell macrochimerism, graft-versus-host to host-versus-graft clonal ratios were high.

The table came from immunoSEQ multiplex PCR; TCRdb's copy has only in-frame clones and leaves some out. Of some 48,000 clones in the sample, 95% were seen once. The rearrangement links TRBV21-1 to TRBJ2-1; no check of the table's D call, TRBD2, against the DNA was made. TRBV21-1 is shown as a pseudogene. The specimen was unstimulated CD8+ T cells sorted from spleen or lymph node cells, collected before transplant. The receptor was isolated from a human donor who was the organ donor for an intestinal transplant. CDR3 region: CAASENPYNEQFF. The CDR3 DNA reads TGTGCCGCGTCTGAGAATCCCTACAATGAGCAGTTCTTC.